A single sample is the source of the 10 T cell receptor beta chains below, sequenced in a study of patients and donors after allogeneic stem cell transplantation. TCRdb used MiXCR to reprocess the RT-PCR reads, holding one entry per CDR3 protein. There are 160,000 or so distinct CDR3 sequences in the sample; 24% occur only once, and roughly a quarter lies in the top ten. The sequencing sample was made of blood, either unsorted or a sorted T cell fraction (not recorded which). The receptor set was obtained from a human donor who was either an allogeneic HSCT recipient or a stem cell or donor lymphocyte infusion donor (not recorded which). It is not recorded whose cells these are; they may come from a transplant donor.

This clonotype was observed a few times. This sequence joins TRBV12-3 or TRBV12-4 and TRBJ2-3, with D possibly matching TRBD2 (7 bases). V lost 7 bases, J lost 5 bases, and 19 bases lay in between. This CDR3 has 15 amino acids. CDR3 loop: CASISGGAGGDTQYF. DNA of the CDR3: TGTGCCAGCATCAGTGGGGGGGCCGGTGGAGATACGCAGTATTTT.

This clonotype was seen a few times. The chain joins TRBV5-1 to TRBJ1-2, with D unresolved. CDR1 and CDR2 from the germline V gene are SGHRS and YFSETQ. Trimming left V 0 bases short and J 8 bases short, with 11 bases between. The CDR3 extends over 13 amino acids. This CDR3 reads CASSLDLADGYTF. CDR3 DNA sequence: TGCGCCAGCAGCTTGGATCTGGCAGACGGCTACACCTTC.

This clonotype was seen ten or more times. V is TRBV12-5 and J is TRBJ1-1; TRBD1 matches at 8 bases. The length of the CDR3 is 16 residues. V trimming: 5 bases; J trimming: 1 base; junction bases outside the gene matches: 9. Germline-derived CDR1 and CDR2 are LGHNT and FRNRAP. Here the CDR3 reads CASGEDRAFSNTEAFF. CDR3 DNA: TGTGCTAGTGGTGAGGACAGGGCATTTTCGAACACTGAAGCTTTCTTT. The full variable domain, its missing parts supplied by reference TRBV12-5 and TRBJ1-1, is DARVTQTPRHKVTEMGQEVTMRCQPILGHNTVFWYRQTMMQGLELLAYFRNRAPLDDSGMPKDRFSAEMPDATLATLKIQPSEPRDSAVYFCASGEDRAFSNTEAFFGQGTRLTVV.

V is TRBV12-3 or TRBV12-4 and J is TRBJ1-1, with D possibly TRBD1 on 5 matching bases. The CDR3 sequence is 16 residues long. Trimming shortened V by 5 bases and J by 0 bases, and 16 bases separated the two germline ends. Here the CDR3 DNA reads TGTGCCAGCAGTCACGTACAAGGAGGGGTGAACACTGAAGCTTTCTTT. This gives the protein CASSHVQGGVNTEAFF.

This clonotype was seen a handful of times. The DNA of the CDR3 is TGTGCCAGCAGTTTAGTCCCGTACAATCAGCCCCAGCATTTT. The encoded protein is CASSLVPYNQPQHF. The chain recombines TRBV12-3 or TRBV12-4 with TRBJ1-5; D ambiguous. Trimming left V 1 base short and J 3 bases short, with 7 bases between. There are 14 residues in the CDR3.

This clonotype has a handful of counts. This chain uses TRBV5-1 with TRBJ1-1; possibly TRBD1 for D (5 bases). Trimming shortened V by 4 bases and J by 3 bases, and 13 bases separated the two germline ends. Germline V gene sequence: CDR1 SGHRS, CDR2 YFSETQ. This CDR3 comprises 14 residues. This chain's CDR3 is CASSPAGGDTEAFF. The CDR3 nucleotides read TGCGCCAGCAGCCCGGCCGGGGGAGACACTGAAGCTTTCTTT.

The genes are TRBV15 and TRBJ2-1; 8 nucleotides match TRBD1. CDR3 size: 14 residues. The V and J ends lost 2 bases and 9 bases, in that order; junction bases with no gene match: 6. Germline lookup yields CDR1 LNHNV and CDR2 YYDKDF (reference sequence). The CDR3 protein is CATSRKRTGIEQFF. CDR3 coding DNA: TGTGCCACCAGCAGAAAGCGGACAGGGATTGAGCAGTTCTTC.

This clonotype was counted a single time. V gene TRBV14 combines with J gene TRBJ2-5; 8 nucleotides agree with TRBD1. Germline V CDR1 and CDR2: SGHDN, FVKESK. J gave up 6 bases and V 4 bases, and 16 bases lay outside the gene matches. This CDR3 has 17 amino acids. The CDR3 protein is CASSLHGGTGGKKTQYF. The CDR3 DNA reads TGTGCCAGCAGCCTCCATGGAGGTACAGGGGGGAAGAAGACCCAGTACTTC.

This sequence joins TRBV12-5 and TRBJ2-1; D possibly uses TRBD1 or TRBD2 (5 bases each). Germline V CDR1 and CDR2: LGHNT, FRNRAP. Trimming took off 7 bases at V and 8 bases at J, with 12 bases between the two ends. The CDR3 has 12 amino acids. DNA of the CDR3: TGTGCTAGTGCCCCCTTGGGGGATGAGCAGTTCTTC. Translated, it gives CASAPLGDEQFF.

This clonotype was seen more than once but under ten times. This sequence joins TRBV10-3 and TRBJ1-4; possible D gene TRBD1, 5 bases. The CDR3 loop spans 12 amino acids. V shed 10 bases and J shed 6 bases, with 12 bases lying between them. Germline CDR1 is ENHRY and CDR2 is SYGVKD. The CDR3 DNA reads TGTGCCACCGGGAGGGGAGATGAAAAACTGTTTTTT. It yields the protein CATGRGDEKLFF.